Listed below are T cell receptor beta chains from one sample, sequenced in a study of PD-1 blockade in classical Hodgkin lymphoma. Repertoires were generated with immunoSEQ multiplex PCR, while TCRdb's copy carries only in-frame clones and drops some. This table holds nearly 55,000 clones, over 70% found once. The sequences come from peripheral blood mononuclear cells (PBMCs), collected at baseline. The receptors were gathered from a human donor with classical Hodgkin lymphoma. CDR3s include the opening cysteine and the closing phenylalanine or tryptophan. Each record gives: D gene, V gene, J gene, clone size, CDR3 DNA, CDR3 protein. The D gene is left open where the match is weak. Size is omitted from some rows. Given values are once, few, many or a class for expanded clones.

d_call: TRBD2; v_call: TRBV11-3; j_call: TRBJ2-1; clone_size: -; cdr3_nt: TGTGCCAGCAGCTGGCTAGCGGACTCCTACAATGAGCAGTTCTTC; cdr3_aa: CASSWLADSYNEQFF
d_call: TRBD1; v_call: TRBV6-1; j_call: TRBJ1-3; clone_size: -; cdr3_nt: TGTGCCAGCAGTGCGACAGGGGGCTCTGGAAACACCATATATTTT; cdr3_aa: CASSATGGSGNTIYF
d_call: -; v_call: TRBV12-5; j_call: TRBJ2-2; clone_size: -; cdr3_nt: TGTGCTAGTGGTTTAGTAGACATTAGCGGTTCCACCGGGGAGCTGTTTTTT; cdr3_aa: CASGLVDISGSTGELFF
d_call: -; v_call: TRBV19; j_call: TRBJ1-2; clone_size: -; cdr3_nt: TGTGCCAGTAGTCCTCGGACAGAGAACGTCTATGGCTACACCTTC; cdr3_aa: CASSPRTENVYGYTF
d_call: -; v_call: TRBV7-8; j_call: TRBJ1-5; clone_size: -; cdr3_nt: TGTGCCAGCAGCTTAGTACAGGGAGTATACCAGCCCCAGCATTTT; cdr3_aa: CASSLVQGVYQPQHF
d_call: TRBD1; v_call: TRBV29-1; j_call: TRBJ2-1; clone_size: few; cdr3_nt: TGCAGCGCTCTGACAGGGACCTACAATGAGCAGTTCTTC; cdr3_aa: CSALTGTYNEQFF
d_call: -; v_call: TRBV25-1; j_call: TRBJ2-7; clone_size: once; cdr3_nt: TGTGCCAGCAAAGGATACCACGAGCAGTACTTC; cdr3_aa: CASKGYHEQYF
d_call: TRBD1; v_call: TRBV7-2; j_call: TRBJ2-1; clone_size: -; cdr3_nt: TGTGCCAGCAGCTTAAGACAGGGGTCTGAGAATGAGCAGTTCTTC; cdr3_aa: CASSLRQGSENEQFF
d_call: -; v_call: TRBV15; j_call: TRBJ1-2; clone_size: -; cdr3_nt: TGTGCCACCAGCAGAGGAAGAAGCAGTATCTATGGCTACACCTTC; cdr3_aa: CATSRGRSSIYGYTF
d_call: -; v_call: TRBV7-9; j_call: TRBJ1-1; clone_size: few; cdr3_nt: TGTGCCAGCAGCTTAGAAGGGACACTTAACACTGAAGCTTTCTTT; cdr3_aa: CASSLEGTLNTEAFF
d_call: -; v_call: TRBV19; j_call: TRBJ1-4; clone_size: -; cdr3_nt: TGTGCCCCAAGGGCTAGGGGTAATGAAAAACTGTTTTTT; cdr3_aa: CAPRARGNEKLFF
d_call: -; v_call: TRBV19; j_call: TRBJ1-4; clone_size: few; cdr3_nt: TGTGCCAGTAGTTTTAACAGAAATGAAAAACTGTTTTTT; cdr3_aa: CASSFNRNEKLFF
d_call: -; v_call: TRBV2; j_call: TRBJ1-5; clone_size: -; cdr3_nt: TGTGCCAGCAGTGAGGGCCAGGGTCCTCAGCCCCAGCATTTT; cdr3_aa: CASSEGQGPQPQHF
d_call: -; v_call: TRBV5-5; j_call: TRBJ2-3; clone_size: -; cdr3_nt: TGTGCCAGCAGCTGGGACGGTAGCACAGATACGCAGTATTTT; cdr3_aa: CASSWDGSTDTQYF
d_call: -; v_call: TRBV6-5; j_call: TRBJ1-2; clone_size: -; cdr3_nt: TGTGCCAGCGGGTACATCTATGGCTACACCTTC; cdr3_aa: CASGYIYGYTF
d_call: TRBD1; v_call: TRBV7-8; j_call: TRBJ1-1; clone_size: few; cdr3_nt: TGTGCCAGCAGCTTATTCTCCCAAGGACAGGGGAACACTGAAGCTTTCTTT; cdr3_aa: CASSLFSQGQGNTEAFF
d_call: -; v_call: TRBV18; j_call: TRBJ2-7; clone_size: -; cdr3_nt: TGTGCCAGCTCACCGGGGGAGTCCTACGAGCAGTACTTC; cdr3_aa: CASSPGESYEQYF
d_call: -; v_call: TRBV11-2; j_call: TRBJ2-1; clone_size: -; cdr3_nt: TGTGCCAGCAGCTTATCATACTATGCGACAGGCCAGTTCTTC; cdr3_aa: CASSLSYYATGQFF
d_call: TRBD2; v_call: TRBV6-1; j_call: TRBJ2-7; clone_size: -; cdr3_nt: TGTGCCAGCAGTGAGGGCCCTAGCGGGAGATTATACGAGCAGTACTTC; cdr3_aa: CASSEGPSGRLYEQYF
d_call: -; v_call: TRBV28; j_call: TRBJ2-1; clone_size: medium-sized; cdr3_nt: TGTGCCAGCAGTTACCGTACTGGTCATGCCAATGAGCAGTTCTTC; cdr3_aa: CASSYRTGHANEQFF
d_call: -; v_call: TRBV30; j_call: TRBJ2-5; clone_size: -; cdr3_nt: TGTGCCTGGAGTACCGGACAAGAGACCCAGTACTTC; cdr3_aa: CAWSTGQETQYF
d_call: -; v_call: TRBV9; j_call: TRBJ2-2; clone_size: -; cdr3_nt: TGTGCCAGCAGCGTAGGTACCGGGGAGCTGTTTTTT; cdr3_aa: CASSVGTGELFF
d_call: -; v_call: TRBV29-1; j_call: TRBJ2-1; clone_size: -; cdr3_nt: TGCAGCGTTCAGGTTTTCTCCTACAATGAGCAGTTCTTC; cdr3_aa: CSVQVFSYNEQFF
d_call: -; v_call: TRBV15; j_call: TRBJ1-3; clone_size: -; cdr3_nt: TGTGCCACCAGCAGAGAAGGGGGGAGCTCTGGAAACACCATATATTTT; cdr3_aa: CATSREGGSSGNTIYF
d_call: -; v_call: TRBV5-6; j_call: TRBJ2-7; clone_size: -; cdr3_nt: TGTGCCAGCAGCTTGGGTAGGGGCCTCTCCTACGAGCAGTACTTC; cdr3_aa: CASSLGRGLSYEQYF
d_call: -; v_call: TRBV27; j_call: TRBJ2-7; clone_size: -; cdr3_nt: TGTGCCACCTACGGAGGGAACGAGCAGTACTTC; cdr3_aa: CATYGGNEQYF
d_call: -; v_call: TRBV7-8; j_call: TRBJ1-5; clone_size: -; cdr3_nt: TGTGCCAGCAGCTTAGCGGGGGAGCAGCCCCAGCATTTT; cdr3_aa: CASSLAGEQPQHF
d_call: TRBD2; v_call: TRBV5-1; j_call: TRBJ2-1; clone_size: -; cdr3_nt: TGCGCCAGCAGTTGGACTAGCGGGAGCGATGAGCAGTTCTTC; cdr3_aa: CASSWTSGSDEQFF
d_call: -; v_call: TRBV7-6; j_call: TRBJ1-5; clone_size: -; cdr3_nt: TGTGCCAGCAGTTCTTATAGCAATCAGCCCCAGCATTTT; cdr3_aa: CASSSYSNQPQHF
d_call: -; v_call: TRBV21-1; j_call: TRBJ2-7; clone_size: -; cdr3_nt: TGTGCCAGCAGCAAGGGGACAGGGAACTACGAGCAGTACTTC; cdr3_aa: CASSKGTGNYEQYF
d_call: TRBD1; v_call: TRBV7-3; j_call: TRBJ1-1; clone_size: -; cdr3_nt: TGTGCCAGCAGCCCGGGACAGGCTAACACTGAAGCTTTCTTT; cdr3_aa: CASSPGQANTEAFF
d_call: -; v_call: TRBV6-5; j_call: TRBJ1-2; clone_size: -; cdr3_nt: TGTGCCAGCACCAGGGACGCTAACTATGGCTACACCTTC; cdr3_aa: CASTRDANYGYTF
d_call: TRBD1; v_call: TRBV2; j_call: TRBJ2-7; clone_size: -; cdr3_nt: TGTGCCAGCAGTCGGGACAGCTACGAGCAGTACTTC; cdr3_aa: CASSRDSYEQYF
d_call: -; v_call: TRBV27; j_call: TRBJ1-1; clone_size: -; cdr3_nt: TGTGCCAGCAGTCCCCGAGGGGGGGGATGGGGTGAAGCTTTCTTT; cdr3_aa: CASSPRGGGWGEAFF
d_call: TRBD1; v_call: TRBV27; j_call: TRBJ2-3; clone_size: -; cdr3_nt: TGTGCCAGCAGACCGTTTCCGGGACAGGGGGATACGCAGTATTTT; cdr3_aa: CASRPFPGQGDTQYF
d_call: -; v_call: TRBV7-9; j_call: TRBJ2-5; clone_size: once; cdr3_nt: TGTGCCAGCAGACTCACAGGGAGAGGTGGGCAAGAGACCCAGTACTTC; cdr3_aa: CASRLTGRGGQETQYF
d_call: -; v_call: TRBV30; j_call: TRBJ2-1; clone_size: -; cdr3_nt: TGTGCCTGGAGTGTACTGGAAGGGCGGAGCAATGAGCAGTTCTTC; cdr3_aa: CAWSVLEGRSNEQFF
d_call: TRBD1; v_call: TRBV19; j_call: TRBJ1-5; clone_size: few; cdr3_nt: TGTGCCAGTAGTCTATACATGTTAGGGACAGTAAATTTGGCCCAGCATTTT; cdr3_aa: CASSLYMLGTVNLAQHF
d_call: -; v_call: TRBV7-2; j_call: TRBJ1-1; clone_size: -; cdr3_nt: TGTGCCAGCAGCTCGTATCAGGGGCGAAGCACTGAAGCTTTCTTT; cdr3_aa: CASSSYQGRSTEAFF
d_call: -; v_call: TRBV18; j_call: TRBJ2-5; clone_size: -; cdr3_nt: TGTGCCAGCTCACCGAACGGCTACCAAGAGACCCAGTACTTC; cdr3_aa: CASSPNGYQETQYF
d_call: -; v_call: TRBV6-1; j_call: TRBJ2-2; clone_size: -; cdr3_nt: TGTGCCAGCAAAATAGTATCAATCGGCACCGGGGAGCTGTTTTTT; cdr3_aa: CASKIVSIGTGELFF
d_call: -; v_call: TRBV4-3; j_call: TRBJ1-5; clone_size: once; cdr3_nt: TGCGCCAGCAGCCAATCTCAATGGGGGAGCAATCAGCCCCAGCATTTT; cdr3_aa: CASSQSQWGSNQPQHF
d_call: TRBD2; v_call: TRBV4-2; j_call: TRBJ2-7; clone_size: -; cdr3_nt: TGTGCCAGCACCCCCAGCCAGACTAGCGGTTCCTACGAGCAGTACTTC; cdr3_aa: CASTPSQTSGSYEQYF
d_call: -; v_call: TRBV5-4; j_call: TRBJ2-2; clone_size: -; cdr3_nt: TGTGCCAGCAGCTTGGGAGGCCCGCGGGGCACCGGGGAGCTGTTTTTT; cdr3_aa: CASSLGGPRGTGELFF
d_call: -; v_call: TRBV30; j_call: TRBJ2-2; clone_size: few; cdr3_nt: TGTGCCTGGAGTCGAGGAGGGCCCACCGGGGAGCTGTTTTTT; cdr3_aa: CAWSRGGPTGELFF
d_call: TRBD1; v_call: TRBV5-1; j_call: TRBJ2-4; clone_size: -; cdr3_nt: TGCGCCAGCAGCCCGGACAGGGGGGACCATTATATGAAAAACATTCAGTACTTC; cdr3_aa: CASSPDRGDHYMKNIQYF